A single sample gave rise to the 30 T cell receptor beta chains below, sequenced in a study of blood T cell repertoires in COVID-19. TCRdb keeps only in-frame clones here, not all; method: immunoSEQ multiplex PCR. Seen here are about 270,000 clones, approximately 85% observed once, and the top ten hold 8% to 13%. Sequenced: peripheral blood. The receptor source for this set is a woman in her seventies with acute or convalescent COVID-19.

This clone has a single count. The rearrangement links TRBV5-6 to TRBJ1-2; D may be TRBD1 (6 bases). The CDR3 totals 13 residues. Germline lookup yields CDR1 SGHDT and CDR2 YYEEEE. V was shortened by 6 bases and J by 7 bases, with 16 bases between the two germline ends. The CDR3 sequence: CASTRGGPSGYTF. The CDR3 coding sequence is TGTGCCAGCACACGGGGGGGCCCGAGTGGCTACACCTTC.

In this sample, this clone turned up once. V is TRBV6-5 and J is TRBJ1-1; D is possibly TRBD1 (6 bases). CDR1 MNHEY and CDR2 SVGAGI come from the germline V gene. The V end lost 6 bases, the J end lost 1 base, and 6 bases lay between the germline ends. CDR3 length equals 12 residues. The DNA for the CDR3 is TGTGCCAGCAGGACAGGGAACACTGAAGCTTTCTTT. Translated, it gives CASRTGNTEAFF.

This clone was recorded a few times. This chain uses TRBV4-1 with TRBJ1-4; 8 nucleotides agree with TRBD1. This CDR3 comprises 17 residues. Germline V gives CDR1 MGHRA, CDR2 YSYEKL. The trim removed 1 base at V and 5 bases at J, leaving 9 bases unmatched. The CDR3: CASSQVGRDRRNEKLFF. The CDR3 DNA is TGCGCCAGCAGCCAAGTTGGGAGGGACAGGAGAAATGAAAAACTGTTTTTT.

J is TRBJ2-3 and V is TRBV5-5; unclear D gene. CDR1 and CDR2 (germline): SGHKS, YYEKEE (reference sequence). The CDR3 contains 13 residues. V was shortened by 1 base and J by 2 bases, with 5 bases between the two germline ends. CDR3 region: CASSLSSTDTQYF. CDR3 sequence (DNA): TGTGCCAGCAGCTTGAGCTCCACAGATACGCAGTATTTT.

With regard to this clone: One junction end does not reproduce the germline sequence, and a read error may be involved. The chain is built from TRBV19 and TRBJ1-4; D call uncertain. Looked up from germline, CDR1 is LNHDA and CDR2 is SQIVND (reference sequence). The CDR3 is made up of 13 amino acids. The CDR3 loop reads CASTPAGNEKLYF. The CDR3 region has the DNA TGTGCCAGTACCCCGGCCGGGAATGAAAAACTCTATTTT.

The CDR3 is CASTWGGRRGNEQFF. The CDR3 DNA follows: TGTGCCAGCACTTGGGGGGGCAGAAGGGGAAATGAGCAGTTCTTC. V is TRBV6-6 and J is TRBJ2-1, with D possibly being TRBD2 (7 bases). Germline CDR1 and CDR2: MNHNY and SVGAGI (reference sequence). CDR3 length: 15 amino acids. Trimming left V 7 bases short and J 7 bases short, with 20 bases between.

For this clone: Other DNA sequences in the sample encode the same CDR3. The J gene is TRBJ2-7, the V gene TRBV14; 7 nucleotides align to TRBD1. This CDR3 spans 14 amino acids. V lost 4 bases and J lost 2; bases outside the gene matches: 5. Germline CDR1 is SGHDN and CDR2 is FVKESK. CDR3 in DNA: TGTGCCAGCAGCCCGCGGCAGGGGGCCTACGAGCAGTACTTC. This sequence encodes CASSPRQGAYEQYF.

This chain links TRBV10-1 with TRBJ1-4; a weak D match, TRBD1 (5 bases). The V gene lost 3 bases and the J gene lost 8 bases, with 16 bases spanning the gap. The germline CDR1 and CDR2 sequences are WNHNN and SYGVQD (reference sequence). The CDR3 has 15 residues. This CDR3 is CASSDSGGRTEKLFF. In nucleotides, the CDR3 is TGCGCCAGCAGTGATTCCGGGGGTCGAACGGAAAAACTGTTTTTT.

The gene calls are TRBV11-3 and TRBJ2-5, with D tentatively TRBD2 (5 bases). The CDR3 sequence is 15 residues long. The germline V gene has CDR1 SGHNT and CDR2 YENEEA. The germline V and J ends were trimmed by 5 bases and 5 bases, with 18 bases remaining between them. CDR3 sequence (DNA): TGTGCCAGCAGCCCGGGCCTCACGAAGCGGGAGACCCAGTACTTC. Residues: CASSPGLTKRETQYF. Full variable domain (missing parts from reference TRBV11-3 and TRBJ2-5): EAGVVQSPRYKIIEKKQPVAFWCNPISGHNTLYWYLQNLGQGPELLIRYENEEAVDDSQLPKDRFSAERLKGVDSTLKIQPAELGDSAVYLCASSPGLTKRETQYFGPGTRLLVL.

The chain couples TRBV2 to TRBJ1-2; maybe TRBD1 (5 bases). V dropped 7 bases and J dropped 8 bases, with 17 bases sitting between them. The CDR3 runs to 13 residues. In germline, CDR1 is SNHLY, CDR2 FYNNEI. CDR3 coding DNA: TGTGCCAGCATGGGACTTATTTTCTACGGCTACACCTTC. It yields the protein CASMGLIFYGYTF. The entire variable domain, with the rest obtained from reference TRBV2 and TRBJ1-2, is as follows: EPEVTQTPSHQVTQMGQEVILRCVPISNHLYFYWYRQILGQKVEFLVSFYNNEISEKSEIFDDQFSVERPDGSNFTLKIRSTKLEDSAMYFCASMGLIFYGYTFGSGTRLTVV.

This CDR3 is CANPGQDNQPQHF. The CDR3 DNA reads as TGTGCCAACCCGGGACAGGATAATCAGCCCCAGCATTTT. This chain joins TRBV19 and TRBJ1-5, with 8 positions matching TRBD1. V dropped 10 bases and J dropped 4; count of bases not matched to a gene: 6. CDR3 length: 13 amino acids. Germline values: CDR1 LNHDA, CDR2 SQIVND (reference sequence).

The V and J genes are TRBV5-1 and TRBJ2-7; 14 positions agree with TRBD2. Trimming at V came to 2 bases and at J to 2 bases, leaving 9 bases not matched to a gene. Germline V CDR1 and CDR2: SGHRS, YFSETQ. This CDR3 is 18 amino acids long. The CDR3 region has the DNA TGCGCCAGCAGCTTATTGACTAGCGGGGGGGAGCTTGCCTACGAGCAGTACTTC. Its translation: CASSLLTSGGELAYEQYF. Full variable domain (remainder filled in from reference TRBV5-1 and TRBJ2-7): KAGVTQTPRYLIKTRGQQVTLSCSPISGHRSVSWYQQTPGQGLQFLFEYFSETQRNKGNFPGRFSGRQFSNSRSEMNVSTLELGDSALYLCASSLLTSGGELAYEQYFGPGTRLTVT.

This clone was observed once. The chain has TRBV5-4 and TRBJ2-2; TRBD2 matches at 12 bases. Germline trimming cut 10 bases from V and 1 base from J; bases unmatched to any gene: 17. The CDR3 contains 19 residues. CDR1 is SGHNT, CDR2 YYREEE, per germline (reference sequence). Written as DNA, the CDR3 is TGTGCCTCAGCCTCCCTAGCGGGGGGGAATCGAGGGAACACCGGGGAGCTGTTTTTT. This gives the protein CASASLAGGNRGNTGELFF. The full variable domain, rest sourced from reference TRBV5-4 and TRBJ2-2, is ETGVTQSPTHLIKTRGQQVTLRCSSQSGHNTVSWYQQALGQGPQFIFQYYREEENGRGNFPPRFSGLQFPNYSSELNVNALELDDSALYLCASASLAGGNRGNTGELFFGEGSRLTVL.

The V and J genes are TRBV7-3 and TRBJ2-7; 8 bases agree with TRBD2. The germline V gene has CDR1 SGHTA and CDR2 FQGTGA. There are 13 residues in the CDR3. The V and J ends lost 5 bases and 10 bases, in that order; junction bases with no gene match: 10. For the CDR3, the DNA is TGTGCCAGCAGCCGGGGGGGCTCGGAGCTTCAGTACTTC. Amino acid sequence: CASSRGGSELQYF.

V and J are TRBV10-3 and TRBJ1-1; D gene unclear. Germline loops: CDR1 ENHRY, CDR2 SYGVKD. This CDR3 contains 12 residues. With 1 base removed from V and 11 bases from J, the gap between germline ends came to 11 bases. The CDR3 reads CAISELPFEAFF. In DNA form, the CDR3 reads TGTGCCATCAGTGAGTTACCTTTTGAGGCTTTCTTT.

This chain links TRBV5-1 with TRBJ2-7; 8 bases line up with TRBD2. The CDR3 has 15 residues. Germline CDR1 SGHRS, CDR2 YFSETQ. V gave up 6 bases and J gave up 1 base; unmatched junction bases: 9. This CDR3 is CASTTGGTPSYEQYF. CDR3 nucleotide sequence: TGCGCCAGCACCACGGGGGGGACCCCTTCCTACGAGCAGTACTTC.

The chain uses TRBV2 and TRBJ2-5; 7 bases map to TRBD2. Trimming removed 6 bases from V and 3 bases from J; junction bases left unmatched: 1. Looked up from germline, CDR1 is SNHLY and CDR2 is FYNNEI. CDR3 length equals 12 residues. CDR3 in DNA: TGTGCCAGCAGGCGGGGGAAAGAGACCCAGTACTTC. Translation gives CASRRGKETQYF.

J is TRBJ2-7 and V is TRBV14; maybe TRBD2 (6 bases). The CDR3 is made up of 14 amino acids. CDR1 SGHDN and CDR2 FVKESK come from the germline V gene. V gave up 4 bases and J gave up 2 bases, with 12 bases separating them. The CDR3 coding sequence is TGTGCCAGCAGCCCCGGAGGGCGAGCCTACGAGCAGTACTTC. Translating gives CASSPGGRAYEQYF.

The chain carries TRBV6-5 and TRBJ1-5, with TRBD1 identical over 7 bases. Losses at the gene ends were 4 bases for V and 4 bases for J; bases not matched to a gene: 7. Germline-derived CDR1 and CDR2 are MNHEY and SVGAGI. The CDR3 contains 15 residues. CDR3 in DNA: TGTGCCAGCAGTTCTTTACAGGGGTTTAATCAGCCCCAGCATTTT. Its translation is CASSSLQGFNQPQHF.

The J gene is TRBJ1-1, the V gene TRBV6-6; D gene unclear. The V and J ends lost 5 bases and 3 bases respectively, with 13 bases between them. Germline V gene sequence: CDR1 MNHNY, CDR2 SVGAGI (reference sequence). This CDR3 contains 14 residues. For the CDR3, the DNA is TGTGCCAGCAGTAACGGGCGCGGGGACACTGAAGCTTTCTTT. Protein sequence: CASSNGRGDTEAFF.

The chain employs TRBV30 and TRBJ2-1; a weak D match, TRBD2 (6 bases). V was clipped by 4 bases and J by 3 bases, with 16 bases between them. Germline CDR1 is GTSNPN and CDR2 is SVGIG (reference sequence). CDR3 size: 15 residues. The CDR3 DNA is TGTGCCTGGATACCCATGGGGGGAATCTACAATGAGCAGTTCTTC. Translating it yields CAWIPMGGIYNEQFF.

The gene calls are TRBV14 and TRBJ1-1; D perhaps matches TRBD1 (6 bases). The CDR3 covers 14 residues. V was clipped by 5 bases and J by 1 base, with 11 bases between them. The germline V gene encodes CDR1 SGHDN and CDR2 FVKESK. The CDR3 sequence is CASSTRQANTEAFF. CDR3 nucleotides: TGTGCCAGCAGCACTCGACAGGCGAACACTGAAGCTTTCTTT.

The rearrangement joins TRBV5-1 to TRBJ2-2, with TRBD2 matching over 12 bases. The CDR3 has 15 residues. Per the germline V gene, CDR1 is SGHRS and CDR2 is YFSETQ. V was clipped by 0 bases and J by 10 bases; unmatched bases: 4. In nucleotides, the CDR3 is TGCGCCAGCAGCTTGGGGACTAGCGGGGAGGTGGAGCTGTTTTTT. Translated: CASSLGTSGEVELFF.

The chain couples TRBV3-1 (or the pseudogene TRBV3-2) to TRBJ2-5; 10 positions match TRBD2. V lost 8 bases, J lost 2 bases, and 2 bases stayed unmatched. The CDR3 sequence is 13 residues long. Germline lookup yields CDR1 LGHDT and CDR2 YNNKEL (reference sequence). Here the CDR3 reads CASEAGGQETQYF. The CDR3 DNA reads as TGTGCCAGCGAAGCGGGGGGGCAAGAGACCCAGTACTTC.

Regarding this clone: The junction shows a germline mismatch at one end, possibly a read error. The chain joins TRBV3-1 (or the pseudogene TRBV3-2) to TRBJ2-7; TRBD2 aligns across 10 bases. The CDR3 extends over 14 amino acids. Germline CDR1 reads LGHDT; CDR2 reads YNNKEL (reference sequence). The CDR3 DNA is TGTGCCAGCAGCCAAGGGCTAGCGGGGGCCCGGGGCCACTTC. Translated, it gives CASSQGLAGARGHF.

The chain employs TRBV5-1 and TRBJ2-3, with D perhaps matching TRBD1 (6 bases). Trimming took off 3 bases at V and 5 bases at J, with 13 bases between the two ends. CDR3 size: 14 residues. CDR1 is SGHRS, CDR2 YFSETQ, per germline. CDR3 DNA: TGCGCCAGCAGCTCTGGACAGCTGGGAGATACGCAGTATTTT. This translates into CASSSGQLGDTQYF.

This clone was counted only a few times. The germline gene is not matched at one end of the junction; a read error may be the cause. The CDR3 sequence: CSASTRQGRNTIYF. The CDR3, as DNA: TGCAGCGCTAGTACGCGACAGGGGAGAAACACCATATATTTT. V and J are TRBV20-1 and TRBJ1-3, with TRBD1 matching 8 bases. CDR1 DFQATT and CDR2 SNEGSKA come from the germline V gene (reference sequence). The CDR3 sequence is 14 residues long.

The V and J genes are TRBV5-6 and TRBJ1-1, with D maybe TRBD1 (6 bases). This CDR3 has 14 residues. With 5 bases removed from V and 11 bases from J, the gap between germline ends came to 22 bases. Germline V gene sequence: CDR1 SGHDT, CDR2 YYEEEE. In DNA form, the CDR3 reads TGTGCCAGCAGTCTGGCTCTGAACAGGGAATATGCTTTCTTT. Translated, it gives CASSLALNREYAFF.

The rearrangement uses TRBV6-4 and TRBJ1-6; TRBD1 aligns across 8 bases. The CDR3 is 16 amino acids. Per the germline V gene, CDR1 is MRHNA and CDR2 is SNTAGT. V lost 8 bases to trimming and J lost 9 bases; unmatched junction nucleotides: 15. CDR3 in DNA: TGTGCCAGCCCTCCCGGACAGGGCCTTGCTTGTTCACCCCTCCACTTT. Translated: CASPPGQGLACSPLHF.

The count of this clone is one. The chain links TRBV20-1 to TRBJ1-1; no definite D call. Germline values: CDR1 DFQATT, CDR2 SNEGSKA (reference sequence). The V end lost 7 bases, the J end lost 0 bases, and 6 bases lay between the germline ends. The CDR3 sequence is 11 residues long. CDR3 sequence reads: CSEFMNTEAFF. Written as DNA, the CDR3 is TGCAGTGAATTCATGAACACTGAAGCTTTCTTT.